The source of this TCR beta chain is a study of T cell repertoires in ileal Crohn's disease. About the study: Median disease duration was roughly 8.5 years; roughly 40% smoked at surgery.

Clones were sequenced by immunoSEQ multiplex PCR, and TCRdb holds only the in-frame ones, with some missing. This sample has 15,000 to 20,000 clones, with under 80% found just once. Eligibility required adulthood, ileal or ileocolonic Crohn's disease and indicated ileocolonic resection. This clone was counted a few times. The sample was ileal tissue. The clonotype originates from an adult with Crohn's disease.

The CDR3 reads CASSGNSGRTQYF. The CDR3 bases are TGTGCCAGCAGCGGAAACTCGGGGAGGACGCAGTATTTT. The gene calls are TRBV9 and TRBJ2-3; maybe TRBD2 (6 bases). This CDR3 spans 13 amino acids. Germline V gene data show CDR1 as SGDLS and CDR2 as YYNGEE. Trimming cost V 3 bases and J 9 bases, with 14 bases left between them.